A selection of T cell receptor beta chains follows, all from one sample in a study of T cells in Graves' hyperthyroidism and ophthalmopathy. TCRdb itself ran the multiplex PCR reads through MiXCR, one entry per CDR3 protein. Of a few hundred thousand distinct CDR3 sequences listed, around 15% are singletons. Input material: blood. These receptors all stem from a woman in her sixties or seventies with Graves' ophthalmopathy. Each CDR3 is given with its conserved first and last residue. The D gene is left open where the match is weak. Only some rows state a clone size, as once, few, many or a class for expanded clones.

abundance	d_gene	v_gene	j_gene	CDR3aa	CDR3nt
few	-	TRBV5-4	TRBJ1-4	CASSSNIDEKLFF	TGTGCCAGCAGCTCGAACATTGATGAAAAACTGTTTTTT
many	-	TRBV20-1	TRBJ1-5	CSARGGQPQHF	TGCAGTGCTAGAGGGGGGCAGCCCCAGCATTTT
-	TRBD1	TRBV6-1	TRBJ1-5	CASSEADRGGQPQHF	TGTGCCAGCAGTGAAGCGGACAGGGGTGGGCAGCCCCAGCATTTT
many	-	TRBV30	TRBJ2-3	CACPTDRSSTDTQYF	TGTGCCTGTCCGACAGACAGATCTAGCACAGATACGCAGTATTTT
few	-	TRBV5-5	TRBJ2-7	CASSLRTEGVNEQYF	TGTGCCAGCAGCCTAAGGACAGAGGGAGTAAACGAGCAGTACTTC
few	-	TRBV20-1	TRBJ2-6	CSASGHSSGANVLTF	TGCAGTGCTAGTGGGCACAGCTCTGGGGCCAACGTCCTGACTTTC
few	TRBD2	TRBV28	TRBJ2-1	CASNLLGLANEQFF	TGTGCCAGCAATTTGTTGGGACTAGCGAATGAGCAGTTCTTC
many	-	TRBV2	TRBJ2-2	CASSRFNTGELFF	TGTGCCAGCAGTCGATTTAACACCGGGGAGCTGTTTTTT
many	-	TRBV7-2	TRBJ2-7	CASTPSLGSIGAYEQYF	TGTGCCAGCACTCCGTCTTTGGGCAGCATCGGGGCCTACGAGCAGTACTTC
few	TRBD1	TRBV6-2/TRBV6-3	TRBJ2-6	CASSRFTGALGANVLTF	TGTGCCAGCAGCCGATTCACAGGGGCTCTCGGGGCCAACGTCCTGACTTTC
-	TRBD2	TRBV6-1	TRBJ2-2	CASSERTGGQPTGELFF	TGTGCCAGCAGTGAAAGGACGGGAGGCCAGCCCACCGGGGAGCTGTTTTTT
-	TRBD1	TRBV27	TRBJ2-5	CASSSGTGVETQYF	TGTGCCAGCAGTTCCGGGACAGGGGTGGAGACCCAGTACTTC
many	TRBD2	TRBV7-2	TRBJ2-5	CASRRTSGGGETQYF	TGTGCCAGCAGACGCACTAGCGGGGGGGGAGAGACCCAGTACTTC
many	-	TRBV2	TRBJ1-2	CASSDKGLRGGYTF	TGTGCCAGCAGTGATAAGGGCCTCCGGGGTGGCTACACCTTC
many	TRBD2	TRBV12-3/TRBV12-4	TRBJ2-5	CASSPSQLAGGGETQYF	TGTGCCAGCAGTCCTAGCCAACTAGCGGGGGGCGGAGAGACCCAGTACTTC
many	-	TRBV12-3/TRBV12-4	TRBJ1-1	CASRPTSNTEAFF	TGTGCCAGCAGACCTACCTCGAACACTGAAGCTTTCTTT
-	-	TRBV20-1	TRBJ2-5	CSAPGRSPETQYF	TGCAGTGCCCCTGGGAGGAGTCCAGAGACCCAGTACTTC
many	TRBD1	TRBV7-3	TRBJ2-5	CASSSQGEETQYF	TGTGCCAGCAGCTCCCAGGGGGAAGAGACCCAGTACTTC
many	-	TRBV29-1	TRBJ1-1	CSAVTQANTEAFF	TGCAGCGCGGTGACTCAAGCGAACACTGAAGCTTTCTTT
many	-	TRBV6-1	TRBJ1-6	CASSEGFGEQDSPLHF	TGTGCCAGCAGTGAAGGCTTCGGGGAACAAGATTCACCCCTCCACTTT
-	-	TRBV5-1	TRBJ2-7	CASSLVSGADVGQYF	TGCGCCAGCAGCTTGGTGTCAGGGGCCGATGTGGGGCAGTACTTC
-	-	TRBV5-4	TRBJ2-1	CASSWLGGEQFF	TGTGCCAGCAGCTGGCTCGGGGGTGAGCAGTTCTTC
few	-	TRBV20-1	TRBJ2-6	CSARTKDSHGANVLTF	TGCAGTGCTAGAACAAAGGACAGCCATGGGGCCAACGTCCTGACTTTC
many	TRBD1	TRBV18	TRBJ2-7	CASSPNRQGSYEQYF	TGTGCCAGCTCACCAAATCGACAGGGTTCCTACGAGCAGTACTTC
few	TRBD2	TRBV30	TRBJ2-2	CAWLNIRAGPSNTGELFF	TGTGCCTGGTTAAACATACGAGCGGGGCCATCGAACACCGGGGAGCTGTTTTTT
-	TRBD1	TRBV7-8	TRBJ2-3	CASSLERYRGEDTQYF	TGTGCCAGCAGCTTAGAACGATACAGGGGGGAAGATACGCAGTATTTT
many	-	TRBV27	TRBJ1-4	CASSDRFGKLFF	TGTGCCAGCAGTGACAGGTTCGGAAAACTGTTTTTT
-	-	TRBV4-1	TRBJ1-2	CASSQEGGSGNYGYTF	TGCGCCAGCAGCCAAGAGGGGGGCTCGGGGAACTATGGCTACACCTTC
few	-	TRBV14	TRBJ2-7	CASSQEWERPEQYF	TGTGCCAGCAGCCAAGAGTGGGAGCGACCCGAGCAGTACTTC
few	-	TRBV19	TRBJ1-1	CASSIERGRTEAFF	TGTGCCAGTAGTATAGAGCGGGGGAGGACTGAAGCTTTCTTT
many	-	TRBV7-2	TRBJ2-5	CASSLGGSVGETQYF	TGTGCCAGCAGCCTCGGGGGCTCGGTCGGAGAGACCCAGTACTTC
many	TRBD1	TRBV9	TRBJ1-1	CASSAGTGGYTEAFF	TGTGCCAGCAGCGCCGGGACAGGGGGCTACACTGAAGCTTTCTTT
many	TRBD1	TRBV6-1	TRBJ1-2	CASNPGQGFHGYTF	TGTGCCAGCAACCCGGGACAGGGGTTCCATGGCTACACCTTC
-	TRBD1	TRBV20-1	TRBJ1-4	CSARGPFQGARSTNEKLFF	TGCAGTGCTAGAGGACCCTTCCAGGGGGCGAGGTCAACTAATGAAAAACTGTTTTTT
few	-	TRBV27	TRBJ1-5	CASSLSVRGDQPQHF	TGTGCCAGCAGTTTATCGGTCCGGGGCGATCAGCCCCAGCATTTT
many	-	TRBV6-1	TRBJ2-7	CASSKGRGPYEQYF	TGTGCCAGCAGTAAGGGACGAGGGCCCTACGAGCAGTACTTC
few	-	TRBV7-9	TRBJ1-6	CASSITTDYNSPLHF	TGTGCCAGCAGCATAACCACAGACTATAATTCACCCCTCCACTTT
many	-	TRBV28	TRBJ2-7	CASINPVRAYEQYF	TGTGCCAGCATCAACCCCGTCAGGGCCTACGAGCAGTACTTC
few	-	TRBV9	TRBJ2-2	CASSVDMGQGGTGELFF	TGTGCCAGCAGCGTAGATATGGGGCAGGGAGGCACCGGGGAGCTGTTTTTT